One sample yielded the 27 T cell receptor beta chains listed below, sequenced in a study of cytomegalovirus exposure and HLA in healthy donors. The PCR contained 60 Vbeta and 13 Jbeta primers. Using immunoSEQ multiplex PCR, the repertoire was profiled, and TCRdb retains in-frame clones only, with some absent. Among 120,000 or so clones, 70% to 85% were seen once, and the ten largest hold more than 2.5%. Sequencing was performed on PBMCs. These receptors all stem from a woman aged 45-60 years in good health and CMV-seronegative.

This clone was picked up one time. This chain links TRBV19 with TRBJ2-3; the match to TRBD2 covers 8 bases. Trimming cost V 1 base and J 0 bases; bases outside gene matches: 6. CDR1 is LNHDA and CDR2 is SQIVND in the germline V gene (reference sequence). This CDR3 contains 17 residues. CDR3 residues: CASSIGGLGWSTDTQYF. CDR3 DNA: TGTGCCAGTAGTATAGGGGGACTAGGGTGGAGCACAGATACGCAGTATTTT.

The chain carries TRBV15 and TRBJ1-3; possible D gene TRBD1, 5 bases. The CDR3 spans 17 residues. Germline V gene data show CDR1 as LNHNV and CDR2 as YYDKDF (reference sequence). The V and J ends lost 0 bases and 4 bases respectively, with 16 bases between them. The CDR3 region is CATSRDGRGPSGNTIYF. Written as DNA, the CDR3 is TGTGCCACCAGCAGAGATGGGAGGGGACCATCCGGAAACACCATATATTTT.

The chain is built from TRBV5-5 and TRBJ1-2; TRBD1 might be the D (6 bases). Looked up from germline, CDR1 is SGHKS and CDR2 is YYEKEE (reference sequence). CDR3 length equals 18 residues. V gave up 4 bases and J gave up 0 bases, with 22 bases separating them. In DNA, the CDR3 is TGTGCCAGCAGCCTGGACAGTTCAGAGACCGTTGCTAACTATGGCTACACCTTC. This sequence encodes CASSLDSSETVANYGYTF.

This clone was seen just once. The chain has TRBV7-8 and TRBJ1-5, with D possibly TRBD1 on 6 matching bases. V was trimmed by 2 bases and J by 6 bases, leaving 14 bases between them. From germline, CDR1 is SGHVS and CDR2 FQNEAQ. The CDR3 length is 15 residues. CDR3 coding DNA: TGTGCCAGCAGCTTACACCAGGGGCCTAGTCAGCCCCAGCATTTT. It yields the protein CASSLHQGPSQPQHF.

The chain combines TRBV7-2 with TRBJ2-7, with D perhaps TRBD2 (5 bases). The CDR3 length is 12 residues. Germline V lookup: CDR1 SGHTA, CDR2 FQGNSA. Trimming took off 5 bases at V and 3 bases at J, with 8 bases between the two ends. CDR3 nucleotide sequence: TGTGCCAGCAGCCTGGGAGACTACGAGCAGTACTTC. The encoded protein is CASSLGDYEQYF. Supplemented by reference TRBV7-2 and TRBJ2-7, the full variable domain reads GAGVSQSPSNKVTEKGKDVELRCDPISGHTALYWYRQSLGQGLEFLIYFQGNSAPDKSGLPSDRFSAERTGGSVSTLTIQRTQQEDSAVYLCASSLGDYEQYFGPGTRLTVT.

The rearrangement joins TRBV5-4 to TRBJ1-2, with D possibly TRBD1 on 6 matching bases. V was trimmed by 4 bases and J by 8 bases, leaving 21 bases between them. There are 15 residues in the CDR3. Germline CDR1 SGHNT, CDR2 YYREEE (reference sequence). The CDR3 sequence: CASSPSAPGVIGYTF. The CDR3 DNA is TGTGCCAGCAGCCCCTCGGCTCCAGGGGTTATAGGCTACACCTTC.

CDR3 nucleotide sequence: TGTGCCAGCGCCCCACGAAGAGGGAGGGGCGGCGAGCAGTACTTC. It translates to CASAPRRGRGGEQYF. The chain employs TRBV7-8 and TRBJ2-7, with 7 bases lining up with TRBD2. CDR1 and CDR2 (germline): SGHVS, FQNEAQ. V was pared by 8 bases and J by 6 bases, with 16 bases of the junction left unmatched. The CDR3 contains 15 residues.

This clone was seen just once. The V gene is TRBV27, the J gene TRBJ2-1; D gene ambiguous. Between the trimmed V and J ends, which lost 3 bases and 6 bases, there was a span of 15 bases. Germline CDR1 MNHEY, CDR2 SMNVEV (reference sequence). This CDR3 has 15 residues. CDR3 region: CASSFNRLLLNEQFF. The CDR3 coding sequence is TGTGCCAGCAGTTTTAACCGGTTACTACTCAATGAGCAGTTCTTC.

This chain uses TRBV5-1 with TRBJ2-7, with 9 bases aligning to TRBD1. Germline loops: CDR1 SGHRS, CDR2 YFSETQ. The CDR3 length is 15 residues. J lost 4 bases, V lost 0 bases, and 5 bases had no gene match. This CDR3 reads CASSLDGTGWYEQYF. CDR3 coding DNA: TGCGCCAGCAGCTTGGATGGGACAGGGTGGTACGAGCAGTACTTC.

The rearrangement joins TRBV19 to TRBJ2-1; 9 bases are a match to TRBD2. Germline V gene data show CDR1 as LNHDA and CDR2 as SQIVND (reference sequence). The CDR3 sequence is 14 residues long. The ends lost 9 bases at V and 13 bases at J; junction bases unmatched: 16. CDR3 coding DNA: TGTGCCAGGCCCGGGACTAGCTCCTCTGTCAACCAGTTCTTC. It is translated as CARPGTSSSVNQFF.

This chain connects TRBV5-6 to TRBJ1-5, with D tentatively TRBD1 (5 bases). The germline CDR1 and CDR2 sequences are SGHDT and YYEEEE. The CDR3 runs to 16 residues. Trimming cost V 6 bases and J 0 bases, with 16 bases left between them. The CDR3 protein is CASTVRGLSSNQPQHF. The CDR3 region has the DNA TGTGCCAGCACCGTAAGGGGCCTCTCTAGCAATCAGCCCCAGCATTTT.

This clone appeared a few times. The gene calls are TRBV6-4 and TRBJ2-3; 8 nucleotides align to TRBD1. CDR1 and CDR2 (germline): MRHNA, SNTAGT. V lost 6 bases and J lost 2; bases outside the gene matches: 7. The length of the CDR3 is 15 residues. The DNA of the CDR3 is TGTGCCAGCAGGACCGGGACAGGAGACACAGATACGCAGTATTTT. Translation: CASRTGTGDTDTQYF.

The chain is built from TRBV28 and TRBJ2-3; no clear D. CDR3 length: 16 residues. Germline V lookup: CDR1 MDHEN, CDR2 SYDVKM. Trimming removed 1 base from V and 4 bases from J, with 15 bases in between. The CDR3 nucleotides read TGTGCCAGCAGTTTATCCGAACATCGGGTTTCAGATACGCAGTATTTT. As protein: CASSLSEHRVSDTQYF.

In the case of this clone: A junction end diverges from the germline sequence, so it may reflect a read error. The chain employs TRBV15 and TRBJ2-1; D may be TRBD1 or TRBD2 (5 bases each). The CDR3 is 14 residues long. The germline V gene encodes CDR1 LNHNV and CDR2 YYDKDF (reference sequence). The CDR3 region has the DNA TGTGCCACCAGGAGAGGGGCCCTTGCCAATGAGCAGTTCTTC. Translation: CATRRGALANEQFF.

The chain links TRBV28 to TRBJ2-5; 7 nucleotides match TRBD1. The J call may not be correct, given that the DNA end is closer to TRBJ2-7. Germline CDR1 reads MDHEN; CDR2 reads SYDVKM. The CDR3 extends over 15 amino acids. CDR3 residues: CASSPWTGPTYEQYF. The CDR3 region has the DNA TGTGCCAGCAGCCCATGGACAGGACCCACCTACGAGCAGTACTTC.

The chain combines TRBV30 with TRBJ2-7; no clear D. Germline V lookup: CDR1 GTSNPN, CDR2 SVGIG (reference sequence). The CDR3 extends over 11 amino acids. V was cut by 8 bases and J by 0 bases, with 8 bases left in between. CDR3 DNA: TGTGCCCTAGTGAGCTCCTACGAGCAGTACTTC. Translated: CALVSSYEQYF.

V usage is TRBV6-5 and J usage is TRBJ1-1; D is unresolved. Germline V gene lookup returns CDR1 MNHEY and CDR2 SVGAGI. The CDR3 length is 13 residues. V was cut by 6 bases and J by 3 bases, with 11 bases left in between. DNA of the CDR3: TGTGCCAGCAGCCGGAGGAGGGACACTGAAGCTTTCTTT. Translation: CASSRRRDTEAFF.

A note on this clone: Other DNA sequences in the same sample also yield this CDR3. This rearrangement joins TRBV4-3 to TRBJ1-2; a weak D match, TRBD1 (6 bases). The V gene's germline CDR1 is LGHNA and CDR2 YSLEER. The CDR3 runs to 14 residues. The germline V and J ends were trimmed by 0 bases and 8 bases, with 13 bases remaining between them. The CDR3, as DNA: TGCGCCAGCAGCCAAGAAGCCAGGACAGAAGGCTACACCTTC. Translation gives CASSQEARTEGYTF.

This clone was observed a handful of times. The chain combines TRBV9 with TRBJ2-3, with D possibly being TRBD1 (6 bases). Trimming removed 2 bases from V and 1 base from J, with 11 bases in between. The CDR3 loop spans 15 amino acids. CDR1 and CDR2 (germline): SGDLS, YYNGEE. DNA of the CDR3: TGTGCCAGCAGCGTGACAGGTAGGGGCACAGATACGCAGTATTTT. Its translation: CASSVTGRGTDTQYF.

The chain carries TRBV28 and TRBJ2-3, with no clear D. Germline-derived CDR1 and CDR2 are MDHEN and SYDVKM. The CDR3 is made up of 13 amino acids. V shed 5 bases and J shed 4 bases, with 10 bases lying between them. CDR3 amino acids: CASSKVAPDTQYF. As DNA, the CDR3 is TGTGCCAGCAGTAAGGTAGCCCCAGATACGCAGTATTTT.

This chain joins TRBV2 and TRBJ2-2; 7 nucleotides match TRBD1. Germline CDR1 SNHLY, CDR2 FYNNEI. Germline trimming cut 5 bases from V and 9 bases from J; bases unmatched to any gene: 3. The CDR3 length is 12 residues. DNA for the CDR3: TGTGCCAGCAGTAAGGGGGCCTGGGAGCTGTTTTTT. Translation: CASSKGAWELFF.

The gene calls are TRBV28 and TRBJ1-1; a possible D gene is TRBD1 (6 bases). Trimming shortened V by 8 bases and J by 0 bases, and 10 bases separated the two germline ends. Germline V CDR1 and CDR2: MDHEN, SYDVKM. The CDR3 is 13 amino acids. The CDR3 DNA is TGTGCCAGCCGGGACACCATGAACACTGAAGCTTTCTTT. Its protein is CASRDTMNTEAFF.

This chain uses TRBV7-2 with TRBJ1-2, with TRBD1 matching over 9 bases. Trimming cost V 0 bases and J 6 bases; bases outside gene matches: 8. The length of the CDR3 is 16 residues. Germline V CDR1 and CDR2: SGHTA, FQGNSA. The CDR3 DNA reads as TGTGCCAGCAGCTTAGCAGGACAGGGGACCGTAGATGGCTACACCTTC. Amino acids: CASSLAGQGTVDGYTF.

The genes are TRBV4-1 and TRBJ2-1; the match to TRBD2 covers 7 bases. The CDR3 is made up of 17 amino acids. Per the germline V gene, CDR1 is MGHRA and CDR2 is YSYEKL. Trimming took 3 bases from V and 7 from J; bases not matched to a gene: 15. The CDR3 spells CASSHTLAGLPLNEQFF. The CDR3 region has the DNA TGCGCCAGCAGCCACACTTTAGCGGGCCTACCTTTGAATGAGCAGTTCTTC.

The chain uses TRBV11-2 and TRBJ2-2; D gene ambiguous. The CDR3 runs to 15 residues. V lost 2 bases and J lost 1, with 8 bases in between. Germline CDR1 reads SGHAT; CDR2 reads FQNNGV. CDR3 loop: CASSLMGWNTGELFF. Written as DNA, the CDR3 is TGTGCCAGCAGCTTAATGGGCTGGAACACCGGGGAGCTGTTTTTT.

This rearrangement joins TRBV7-6 to TRBJ1-3, with D perhaps matching TRBD1 (5 bases). The CDR3 has 16 amino acids. Trimming left V 4 bases short and J 0 bases short, with 13 bases between. CDR1 SGHVS and CDR2 FNYEAQ come from the germline V gene. CDR3 in amino acids: CASSSPGGGSGNTIYF. The CDR3 bases are TGTGCCAGCAGCTCACCCGGGGGTGGCTCTGGAAACACCATATATTTT.

This clone was counted only a few times. This sequence joins TRBV28 and TRBJ1-2, with D hard to call. Trimming pared 2 bases from V and 4 bases from J, leaving 8 bases between. The CDR3 runs to 13 residues. CDR1 and CDR2 (germline): MDHEN, SYDVKM. The CDR3 loop reads CASSLEQVYGYTF. The CDR3 DNA sequence: TGTGCCAGCAGTTTAGAGCAGGTCTATGGCTACACCTTC.